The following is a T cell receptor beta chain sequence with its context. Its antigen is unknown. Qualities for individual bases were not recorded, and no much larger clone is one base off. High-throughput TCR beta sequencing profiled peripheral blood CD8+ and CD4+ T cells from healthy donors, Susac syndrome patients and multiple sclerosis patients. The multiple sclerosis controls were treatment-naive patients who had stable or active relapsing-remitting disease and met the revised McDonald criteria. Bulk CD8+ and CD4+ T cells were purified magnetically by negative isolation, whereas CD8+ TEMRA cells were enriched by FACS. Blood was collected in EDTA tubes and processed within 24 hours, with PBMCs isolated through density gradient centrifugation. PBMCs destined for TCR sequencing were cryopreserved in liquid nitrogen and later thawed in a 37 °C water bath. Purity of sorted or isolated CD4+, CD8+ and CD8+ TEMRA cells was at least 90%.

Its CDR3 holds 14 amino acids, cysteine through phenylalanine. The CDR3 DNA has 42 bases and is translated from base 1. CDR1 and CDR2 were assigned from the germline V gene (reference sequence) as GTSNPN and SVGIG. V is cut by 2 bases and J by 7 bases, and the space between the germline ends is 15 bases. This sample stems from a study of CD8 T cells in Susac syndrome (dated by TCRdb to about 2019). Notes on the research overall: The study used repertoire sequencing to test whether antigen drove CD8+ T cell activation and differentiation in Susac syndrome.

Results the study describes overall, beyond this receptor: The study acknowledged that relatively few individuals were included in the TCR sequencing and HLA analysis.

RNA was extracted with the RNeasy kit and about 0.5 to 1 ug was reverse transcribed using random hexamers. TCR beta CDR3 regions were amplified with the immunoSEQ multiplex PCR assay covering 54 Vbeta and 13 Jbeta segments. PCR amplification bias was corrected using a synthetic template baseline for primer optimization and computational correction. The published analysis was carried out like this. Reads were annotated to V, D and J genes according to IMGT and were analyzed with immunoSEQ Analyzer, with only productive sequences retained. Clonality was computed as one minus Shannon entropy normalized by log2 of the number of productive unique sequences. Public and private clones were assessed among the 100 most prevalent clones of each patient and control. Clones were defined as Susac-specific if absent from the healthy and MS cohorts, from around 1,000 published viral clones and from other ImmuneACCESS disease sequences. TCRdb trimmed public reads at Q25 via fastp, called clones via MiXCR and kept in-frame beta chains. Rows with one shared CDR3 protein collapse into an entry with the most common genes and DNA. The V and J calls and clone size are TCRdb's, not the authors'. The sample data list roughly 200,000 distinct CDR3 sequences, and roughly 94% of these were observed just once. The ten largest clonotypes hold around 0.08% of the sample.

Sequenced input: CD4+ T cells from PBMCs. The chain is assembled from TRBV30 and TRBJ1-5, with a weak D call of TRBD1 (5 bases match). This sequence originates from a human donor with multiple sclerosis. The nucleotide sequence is TGTGCCTGGAGTCTACCTGGGGGGAACCAGCCCCAGCATTTT. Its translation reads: CAWSLPGGNQPQHF. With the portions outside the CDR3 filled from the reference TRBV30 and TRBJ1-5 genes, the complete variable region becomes SQTIHQWPATLVQPVGSPLSLECTVEGTSNPNLYWYRQAAGRGLQLLFYSVGIGQISSEVPQNLSASRPQDRQFILSSKKLLLSDSGFYLCAWSLPGGNQPQHFGDGTRLSIL.